The 19 T cell receptor beta chains presented below share a single source sample, sequenced in a study of T cells in Graves' hyperthyroidism and ophthalmopathy. TCR beta CDR3 regions were amplified from RNA. The HTBI primer set served for first-round RT-PCR of the TCR CDR3. One entry per CDR3 protein, called by TCRdb with MiXCR from the multiplex PCR reads. The table shows 540,000 or so distinct CDR3 sequences, with 46% occurring only once. Sample: peripheral blood or thyroid tissue (not recorded which). The source of these receptors is an adult woman with Graves' disease, either hyperthyroidism or ophthalmopathy (not recorded which).

The V and J genes are TRBV5-1 and TRBJ1-5; D gene uncertain. Looked up from germline, CDR1 is SGHRS and CDR2 is YFSETQ. This CDR3 is 12 amino acids long. The V and J ends lost 8 bases and 7 bases respectively, with 13 bases between them. CDR3 amino acids: CARSSSPQPQHF. CDR3 sequence (DNA): TGCGCCAGATCCAGTAGTCCGCAGCCCCAGCATTTT.

V gene TRBV20-1 combines with J gene TRBJ1-6; D possibly corresponds to TRBD1 (6 bases). The length of the CDR3 is 17 residues. Germline V gene lookup returns CDR1 DFQATT and CDR2 SNEGSKA (reference sequence). Trimming removed 3 bases at V and 8 bases at J, with 23 bases between. CDR3 residues: CSARTHPGRGLDSPLHF. CDR3 DNA: TGCAGTGCTAGGACCCATCCCGGCAGGGGATTGGATTCACCCCTCCACTTT.

V usage is TRBV9 and J usage is TRBJ2-5, with TRBD2 matching 7 bases. Looked up from germline, CDR1 is SGDLS and CDR2 is YYNGEE. V lost 2 bases and J lost 5; bases outside the gene matches: 6. CDR3 size: 14 residues. The DNA of the CDR3 is TGTGCCAGCAGCGTGGGGGGGAGCAGCGAGACCCAGTACTTC. Translated: CASSVGGSSETQYF.

This clonotype was found many times. CDR3 bases: TGCGCCAGCAGCATAAAAACCGGGACAGGTGCCCACGAGCAGTACTTC. Protein product: CASSIKTGTGAHEQYF. The chain employs TRBV5-1 and TRBJ2-7; TRBD1 matches 8 bases. CDR1 and CDR2 from the germline V gene are SGHRS and YFSETQ. The CDR3 is made up of 16 amino acids. The V segment lost 4 bases and the J segment 5 bases; nucleotides outside the gene matches: 14.

A remark on this clonotype: A much more abundant neighbour one base away suggests this may be a read error. This chain joins TRBV30 and TRBJ1-5; TRBD1 is a possible D gene (5 bases). The V gene lost 3 bases and the J gene lost 1 base, with 7 bases spanning the gap. The CDR3 contains 13 residues. Germline V gives CDR1 GTSNPN, CDR2 SVGIG (reference sequence). The CDR3 bases are TGTGCCTGGAGGGGGGACAGCAATCAGCCCCAGCATTTT. It codes for CAWRGDSNQPQHF. The entire variable domain, with the rest obtained from reference TRBV30 and TRBJ1-5, is as follows: SQTIHQWPATLVQPVGSPLSLECTVEGTSNPNLYWYRQAAGRGLQLLFYSVGIGQISSEVPQNLSASRPQDRQFILSSKKLLLSDSGFYLCAWRGDSNQPQHFGDGTRLSIL.

This chain connects TRBV29-1 to TRBJ1-5, with 8 bases identical to TRBD1. The CDR3 sequence is 13 residues long. With V trimmed by 7 bases and J by 3 bases, 5 bases remained unmatched. CDR1 SQVTM and CDR2 ANQGSEA come from the germline V gene. The CDR3 bases are TGCAGCGCTCGGACAGGGCCCAATCAGCCCCAGCATTTT. This codes for CSARTGPNQPQHF. Looking up the rest from reference TRBV29-1 and TRBJ1-5 gives the full variable domain: SAVISQKPSRDICQRGTSLTIQCQVDSQVTMMFWYRQQPGQSLTLIATANQGSEATYESGFVIDKFPISRPNLTFSTLTVSNMSPEDSSIYLCSARTGPNQPQHFGDGTRLSIL.

The J gene is TRBJ1-1, the V gene TRBV15, with D unresolved. Germline assignment: CDR1 LNHNV and CDR2 YYDKDF (reference sequence). The CDR3 is made up of 13 amino acids. Trimming removed 1 base at V and 7 bases at J, with 10 bases between. The CDR3 bases are TGTGCCACCAGCAGAGGAGGGTCGGGTGAAGCTTTCTTT. Translating gives CATSRGGSGEAFF.

This clonotype appeared once. This sequence may be a read error, since a much larger clone differs from it by one base. The chain carries TRBV20-1 and TRBJ2-3; maybe TRBD2 (6 bases). CDR1 is DFQATT, CDR2 SNEGSKA, per germline (reference sequence). This CDR3 has 18 residues. The CDR3 DNA reads TGCAGTGCTAGCTATGCGGCGGGGCCCCTTTGGGGCACAGATACGCAGGATTTT. This encodes CSASYAAGPLWGTDTQDF.

V usage is TRBV5-1 and J usage is TRBJ1-6, with D uncertain. Germline CDR1 SGHRS, CDR2 YFSETQ. V was pared by 7 bases and J by 10 bases, with 12 bases between. This CDR3 is built from 12 residues. In DNA, the CDR3 is TGCGCCAGCCGGGAGGAGAGCTCACCCCTCCACTTT. Translated, it gives CASREESSPLHF.

This clonotype has at least ten counts. This chain uses TRBV11-2 with TRBJ1-1; D not resolved. From germline, CDR1 is SGHAT and CDR2 FQNNGV. The CDR3 runs 13 residues. V was cut by 8 bases and J by 3 bases, with 13 bases left in between. The CDR3 DNA follows: TGTGCCAGCCGATCTTTCGGGGACACTGAAGCTTTCTTT. Translating it yields CASRSFGDTEAFF.

The chain couples TRBV5-1 to TRBJ1-1, with TRBD1 matching over 7 bases. The CDR3 covers 14 residues. V dropped 4 bases and J dropped 7; count of bases not matched to a gene: 10. Germline V gene sequence: CDR1 SGHRS, CDR2 YFSETQ. CDR3 coding DNA: TGCGCCAGCAGCCCGGGACAGTCGACACATGAAGCTTTCTTT. Encoded protein: CASSPGQSTHEAFF. Complete variable domain (other parts from reference TRBV5-1 and TRBJ1-1): KAGVTQTPRYLIKTRGQQVTLSCSPISGHRSVSWYQQTPGQGLQFLFEYFSETQRNKGNFPGRFSGRQFSNSRSEMNVSTLELGDSALYLCASSPGQSTHEAFFGQGTRLTVV.

The genes are TRBV6-6 and TRBJ2-7; possible D gene TRBD1, 6 bases. Germline loops: CDR1 MNHNY, CDR2 SVGAGI (reference sequence). This CDR3 is built from 11 residues. V was cut by 10 bases and J by 3 bases, with 10 bases left in between. The chain's CDR3 is CAIRGDYEQYF. CDR3 DNA sequence: TGTGCCATCAGGGGCGACTACGAGCAGTACTTC.

This clonotype was seen many times. This chain links TRBV6-5 with TRBJ1-4; D not certain. V lost 7 bases and J 4 bases, leaving 10 bases between the germline ends. Germline lookup yields CDR1 MNHEY and CDR2 SVGAGI. This CDR3 has 13 residues. The CDR3 loop is CASTGRLNEKLFF. Written as DNA, the CDR3 is TGTGCCAGCACAGGAAGACTTAATGAAAAACTGTTTTTT.

This clonotype was counted at least ten times. V is TRBV9 and J is TRBJ2-2, with D perhaps matching TRBD2 (5 bases). Germline V lookup: CDR1 SGDLS, CDR2 YYNGEE. Between the trimmed V and J ends, which lost 4 bases and 6 bases, there was a span of 16 bases. This CDR3 is 15 amino acids long. For the CDR3, the DNA is TGTGCCAGCAGCCCCCCCCGGGGAGTGGCCGGGGAGCTGTTTTTT. This translates into CASSPPRGVAGELFF.

V and J are TRBV7-3 and TRBJ2-1, with 9 bases that match TRBD2. Germline V gives CDR1 SGHTA, CDR2 FQGTGA. This CDR3 has 16 amino acids. V lost 1 base and J lost 3; bases outside the gene matches: 4. The CDR3 loop is CASSLIASGVYNEQFF. The CDR3 coding sequence is TGTGCCAGCAGCTTAATTGCTAGCGGGGTCTACAATGAGCAGTTCTTC.

The rearrangement uses TRBV2 and TRBJ1-1; 7 bases agree with TRBD1. CDR1 is SNHLY and CDR2 is FYNNEI in the germline V gene. The trim removed 6 bases at V and 6 bases at J, leaving 10 bases unmatched. This CDR3 has 14 residues. In DNA, the CDR3 is TGTGCCAGCAGACAAGGACAGGTCTTTGCTGAAGCTTTCTTT. Translated, it gives CASRQGQVFAEAFF.

The chain recombines TRBV29-1 with TRBJ2-7; D is perhaps TRBD1 or TRBD2 (5 bases each). Germline V gene sequence: CDR1 SQVTM, CDR2 ANQGSEA. V lost 5 bases to trimming and J lost 2 bases, with 13 bases between them. There are 13 residues in the CDR3. This chain's CDR3 is CSVRATGPYEQYF. The CDR3 nucleotides read TGCAGCGTTCGAGCGACGGGACCCTACGAGCAGTACTTC.

CDR3 bases: TGTGCCAGCAGTATCCAGGGGATGCGATTGGACTACGAGCAGTACTTC. Amino acid sequence: CASSIQGMRLDYEQYF. The chain joins TRBV7-9 to TRBJ2-7, with D maybe TRBD1 (6 bases). The CDR3 is made up of 16 amino acids. V lost 6 bases and J 3 bases, leaving 21 bases between the germline ends. Germline CDR1 is SEHNR and CDR2 is FQNEAQ (reference sequence).

The sample holds a few counts of this clonotype. The rearrangement uses TRBV28 and TRBJ2-7; D may correspond to TRBD1 or TRBD2 (5 bases each). The CDR3 spans 13 residues. The V gene lost 8 bases and the J gene lost 3 bases, with 14 bases spanning the gap. CDR1 is MDHEN and CDR2 is SYDVKM in the germline V gene. The CDR3 here is CASEGRRGYEQYF. CDR3 bases: TGTGCCAGCGAGGGACGTCGGGGCTACGAGCAGTACTTC.